This T cell receptor beta chain was profiled in a study of T cell responses to AZD1222 COVID-19 vaccine. General observations from the study: With two AZD1222 doses given, Spike-specific TCR breadth and depth both rose. Spike-wide coverage was observed for vaccine-associated CD4 TCRs, with dominant responses at 160-218 and 743-854. Baseline serology detected seropositivity in only a handful of AZD1222 recipients. Possibly, clonal diversity was underestimated; donors were largely white British and included more females.

On this clone itself: Its antigen is unidentified.

Method: immunoSEQ multiplex PCR; TCRdb's copy keeps in-frame clones and lacks some. The table records 150,000 to 200,000 clones, about 90% of them present only once. CDR3 length: 15 amino acids. Between the trimmed V and J ends, which lost 2 bases and 3 bases, there was a span of 11 bases. Germline V CDR1 and CDR2: MNHEY, SVGAGI. This sequence originates from an adult who received the AZD1222 COVID-19 vaccine. V usage is TRBV6-5 and J usage is TRBJ1-3; TRBD1 might be the D (5 bases). Sequencing used peripheral blood, obtained 28 days after the second AZD1222 dose. CDR3 amino acids: CASSYRQGSGNTIYF. The CDR3 nucleotides read TGTGCCAGCAGTTACCGGCAGGGCAGTGGAAACACCATATATTTT.